Described below is a single TCR beta chain sequence and its context. The sample originates from a study of blood T cell repertoires in COVID-19. About the study: The origin of the acute and convalescent COVID-19 samples was the United States, Italy and Spain. The analysed material was cDNA or gDNA that came from T cells, B-cell-depleted T cells, or PBMCs.

Per the authors' pipeline: Reference gene primer amplification in the assay estimated nucleated cell counts. The assay was immunoSEQ multiplex PCR, and TCRdb's table has in-frame clones only and misses some. The DNA was the basis for D and trimming; V, J and clone size are from that table. The table has over 120,000 clones, 87% seen once. Trimming removed 2 bases from V and 2 bases from J, with 16 bases in between. The CDR3 loop spans 16 amino acids. Germline CDR1 is GTSNPN and CDR2 is SVGIG (reference sequence). The origin of this receptor is a woman in her forties or fifties with acute or convalescent COVID-19. V is TRBV30 and J is TRBJ1-5; weak D call: TRBD1 (6 bases). The sequencing input was peripheral blood. CDR3 sequence: CAWSQGITYRNQPQHF. The CDR3 DNA is TGTGCCTGGAGTCAGGGGATTACATATCGCAATCAGCCCCAGCATTTT.